The sequence of this T cell receptor beta chain was determined in a study of monozygotic twins with cystic fibrosis. Study context: Libraries were built from three micrograms of fragmented DNA using approximately 16 PCR cycles.

Study outcomes and limitations: No link emerged between shared CDR3 counts and age, concordance or severity. Median Simpson clonality of 0.0095 suggested naive T cells predominated. Unrelated CF individuals shared fewer identical clonotypes than monozygotic CF twins.

V was clipped by 6 bases and J by 4 bases; unmatched bases: 14. The CDR3 sequence is 17 residues long. Germline V CDR1 and CDR2: MNHEY, SMNVEV (reference sequence). As to this clone: The antigen is undetermined.

Profiling relied on immunoSEQ multiplex PCR, and the TCRdb table lists in-frame clones only, not all of them. The repertoire has tens of thousands of clones, approximately 96% of them found once; the top ten carry approximately 2.8%. The source of this sequence is a girl aged 2-10 years with cystic fibrosis. The chain is built from TRBV27 and TRBJ2-2; the match to TRBD2 covers 7 bases. The sequenced material came from blood. The CDR3 DNA reads TGTGCCAGCAGCCCATTCGGGGTAGCGGGTCTCACCGGGGAGCTGTTTTTT. It translates to CASSPFGVAGLTGELFF.